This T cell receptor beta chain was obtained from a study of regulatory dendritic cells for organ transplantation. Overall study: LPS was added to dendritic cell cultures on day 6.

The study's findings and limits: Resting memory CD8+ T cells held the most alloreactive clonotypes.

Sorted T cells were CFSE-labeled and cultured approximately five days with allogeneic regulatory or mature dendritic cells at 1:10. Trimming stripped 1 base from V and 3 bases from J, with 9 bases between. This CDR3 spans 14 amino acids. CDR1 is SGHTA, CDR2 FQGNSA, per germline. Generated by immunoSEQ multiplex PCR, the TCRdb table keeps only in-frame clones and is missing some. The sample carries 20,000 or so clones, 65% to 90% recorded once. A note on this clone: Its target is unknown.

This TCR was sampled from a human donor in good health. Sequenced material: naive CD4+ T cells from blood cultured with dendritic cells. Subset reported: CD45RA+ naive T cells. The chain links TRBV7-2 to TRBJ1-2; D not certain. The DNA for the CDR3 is TGTGCCAGCAGCTTAGTTTATACAGACTATGGCTACACCTTC. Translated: CASSLVYTDYGYTF.